This T cell receptor beta chain was found in a study of blood T cell repertoires in COVID-19. Background on the study: Specimens from acute and convalescent COVID-19 originated in the United States, Italy and Spain. In each case, the material was cDNA or gDNA derived from T cells, B-cell-depleted T cells, or PBMCs.

As originally analysed: Estimation of nucleated cell counts relied on the amplification of reference gene primers. Data came from immunoSEQ multiplex PCR; TCRdb stores just in-frame clones and leaves some out. That table gives V, J and clone size, and the DNA gave D and trimming. This table holds about 93,000 clones, almost 90% found once. The sample taken for sequencing was peripheral blood. The clonotype originates from a human donor with active COVID-19. The donor label of this sample is uncertain.

The CDR3 bases are TGTGCCAGCAGCCCCAGTGGGGGGGCGGGAAAACTGTTTTTT. Protein sequence: CASSPSGGAGKLFF. The rearrangement joins TRBV11-2 to TRBJ1-4; perhaps TRBD1 as D (6 bases). The V gene lost 5 bases and the J gene lost 10 bases, with 17 bases spanning the gap. CDR3 size: 14 residues. Per germline, CDR1 SGHAT and CDR2 FQNNGV.